The 7 T cell receptor beta chains listed next were all sequenced from one sample in a study of beta chain features in type 1 diabetes. Expressed TCRB transcripts got sequenced, as all isolated RNA was reverse transcribed. Clones were read by immunoSEQ multiplex PCR, and TCRdb kept only the in-frame ones, dropping some. This sample has roughly 300,000 clones, with under 8.5% found just once. Sequenced material: central memory CD4+ T cells from blood. The source of these receptors is a woman aged 18-29 years in good health.

This clone turned up a few times. This chain links TRBV6-5 with TRBJ2-6, with D perhaps assigned TRBD1 or TRBD2 (5 bases each). V dropped 6 bases and J dropped 4 bases, with 13 bases sitting between them. Germline V lookup: CDR1 MNHEY, CDR2 SVGAGI. This CDR3 contains 15 residues. CDR3 coding DNA: TGTGCCAGCAGGAGGGGTAATGCCGGGGCCAACGTCCTGACTTTC. Its protein product is CASRRGNAGANVLTF.

This clone was seen only a few times. The chain carries TRBV5-4 and TRBJ2-1; D might be TRBD1 (5 bases). This CDR3 region has 13 residues. Trimming removed 3 bases at V and 6 bases at J, with 10 bases between. Germline V gives CDR1 SGHNT, CDR2 YYREEE (reference sequence). CDR3 loop: CASSWGDINEQFF. In DNA, the CDR3 is TGTGCCAGCAGCTGGGGCGATATCAATGAGCAGTTCTTC.

A few counts support this clone. This chain connects TRBV19 to TRBJ2-2; TRBD1 might be the D (6 bases). Germline V lookup: CDR1 LNHDA, CDR2 SQIVND (reference sequence). V lost 9 bases and J lost 0, with 11 bases in between. This CDR3 has 14 amino acids. CDR3: CASGTPANTGELFF. As DNA, the CDR3 is TGTGCCAGCGGGACACCCGCGAACACCGGGGAGCTGTTTTTT.

Ten or more counts support this clone. In DNA form, the CDR3 reads TGTGCCAGCAGCCAAGTAAGACTAGGCGGTATCAATGAGCAGTTCTTC. It codes for CASSQVRLGGINEQFF. This rearrangement joins TRBV14 to TRBJ2-1; weak D call: TRBD2 (6 bases). Germline CDR1 reads SGHDN; CDR2 reads FVKESK. The CDR3 sequence is 16 residues long. Trimming took 1 base from V and 6 from J, leaving 16 bases between them.

This sequence joins TRBV6-1 and TRBJ2-3; tentatively, D is TRBD1 (5 bases). This CDR3 is 15 amino acids long. Trimming took off 6 bases at V and 0 bases at J, with 13 bases between the two ends. The V gene's germline CDR1 is MNHNS and CDR2 SASEGT. The CDR3 sequence is CASRRQSSSTDTQYF. CDR3 nucleotide sequence: TGTGCCAGCAGAAGACAGAGCTCTAGCACAGATACGCAGTATTTT.

This clone was recorded at least ten times. The V and J genes are TRBV18 and TRBJ2-5, with a tentative D call TRBD1 (6 bases). V lost 1 base and J 5 bases, leaving 8 bases between the germline ends. Per germline, CDR1 KGHSH and CDR2 LQKENI. The CDR3 is made up of 13 amino acids. The CDR3 nucleotides are TGTGCCAGCTCACCACGGGACACGGAGACCCAGTACTTC. It is translated as CASSPRDTETQYF.

This clone was seen more than once but under ten times. The chain joins TRBV6-1 to TRBJ2-3; no reliable D call. CDR3 length: 13 amino acids. CDR1 and CDR2 from the germline V gene are MNHNS and SASEGT. Trimming left V 1 base short and J 6 bases short, with 8 bases between. Here the CDR3 reads CASSEDSGDTQYF. In DNA, the CDR3 is TGTGCCAGCAGTGAAGACTCCGGGGATACGCAGTATTTT.